The 21 T cell receptor beta chains given below trace back to one sample, sequenced in a study of tumor-infiltrating lymphocytes in primary liver carcinoma. Unsorted bulk tissue (roughly 19-31 mg) underwent RNA and DNA co-extraction. A primer matching the constant region was used to make TCR beta cDNA from approximately 520 ng of total RNA. Nested multiplex PCR, run for three rounds with slightly modified ARM-PCR, yielded TCR beta libraries. Primers for the first two PCR rounds were TRBV1-TRBV30 forward primers and a C-beta reverse primer (approximately 9 cycles per round). Each CDR3 protein is one row after TCRdb ran MiXCR on the multiplex PCR reads. The sample lists approximately 79,000 distinct CDR3 sequences, roughly three quarters occurring once. Source material: liver tumor tissue from sampling region 4. As for subset: tumor region T4, right-lateral pole. Receptors originate from a middle-aged man with primary liver carcinoma and hepatitis B virus infection.

Turning to this clonotype: At one end the junction does not follow the germline gene, possibly because of a read error. V and J are TRBV10-2 and TRBJ2-7; unclear D gene. Germline V gene sequence: CDR1 WSHSY, CDR2 SAAADI. CDR3 size: 12 residues. As DNA, the CDR3 is TGCGCCAACAGTCGAAGCATCAACGAGCAGTACTTC. Translated: CANSRSINEQYF.

This sequence joins TRBV14 and TRBJ2-1, with 8 bases fitting TRBD2. The length of the CDR3 is 16 residues. The junction had 12 bases not matched to a gene; V was cut back by 6 bases and J by 5 bases. Germline V CDR1 and CDR2: SGHDN, FVKESK. The CDR3 coding sequence is TGTGCCAGCAGTGCCGTAGCGGGATGGGTAAACAATGAGCAGTTCTTC. This encodes CASSAVAGWVNNEQFF.

This clonotype was detected many times. The chain is built from TRBV12-3 or TRBV12-4 and TRBJ2-1, with TRBD2 matching 10 bases. V trimming: 3 bases; J trimming: 2 bases; junction bases outside the gene matches: 1. CDR3 size: 15 residues. CDR3 amino acids: CASSLGTSAYNEQFF. The CDR3 nucleotides are TGTGCCAGCAGTTTGGGGACTAGCGCCTACAATGAGCAGTTCTTC.

This clonotype occurred a few times. Relative to the germline gene, one junction end is altered; a read error may explain this. This sequence joins TRBV20-1 and TRBJ2-5; no reliable D call. This CDR3 spans 10 amino acids. In germline, CDR1 is DFQATT, CDR2 SNEGSKA (reference sequence). In DNA, the CDR3 is TGCAGTGCTAGTGGAGAGACCCGGTACTTC. Translating it yields CSASGETRYF.

Concerning this clonotype itself: Compared with germline, one end of the junction differs, possibly owing to a read error. The chain links TRBV11-2 to TRBJ2-2, with 9 nucleotides matching TRBD1. This CDR3 has 17 residues. Germline V lookup: CDR1 SGHAT, CDR2 FQNNGV. CDR3 amino acids: CARSFGRDRVGTVELFF. In DNA form, the CDR3 reads TGTGCCCGCAGCTTTGGTCGGGACAGGGTCGGCACCGTGGAGCTGTTTTTT.

The chain has TRBV4-2 and TRBJ2-7, with TRBD2 identical over 7 bases. V shed 5 bases, J shed 4 bases, and the junction held 11 bases outside the gene matches. CDR1 LGHNA and CDR2 YNFKEQ come from the germline V gene. This CDR3 contains 15 residues. CDR3 region: CASSVQRERRYEQYF. CDR3 DNA: TGTGCCAGCAGCGTTCAGCGGGAAAGGAGATACGAGCAGTACTTC.

Note on this clonotype: The limits of the CDR3 on the DNA are not certain, so only TCRdb's listed CDR3 is given. The gene calls are TRBV12-3 or TRBV12-4 and TRBJ1-2; the D segment call TRBD1 is taken from the table without a DNA check. With termini counted, the CDR3 has 14 amino acids. This chain's CDR3 is CASSLVGGGYGCTF.

This clonotype was detected only a few times. Germline is not matched at one junction end, which may reflect a read error. The chain carries TRBV11-2 and TRBJ1-2, with no clear D. The CDR3 covers 13 residues. Germline CDR1 is SGHAT and CDR2 is FQNNGV. In nucleotides, the CDR3 is TGTGCCTGCAGCTCTAACCCAAGGGAAGGCTACACCTTC. Translated, it gives CACSSNPREGYTF.

This chain joins TRBV10-3 and TRBJ1-5; D might be TRBD2 (5 bases). The end of the DNA aligns better with TRBJ2-3, so the J call may be wrong. Germline V gives CDR1 ENHRY, CDR2 SYGVKD. The length of the CDR3 is 17 residues. The CDR3: CAISEEGPRVSNQHQYF. DNA for the CDR3: TGTGCCATCAGTGAGGAGGGCCCTAGGGTTAGCAATCAGCACCAGTATTTT.

Points on this clonotype: Relative to the germline gene, one junction end is altered; a read error may explain this. This sequence joins TRBV4-2 and TRBJ2-1; 8 bases align to TRBD2. CDR3 length: 16 residues. CDR1 is LGHNA, CDR2 YNFKEQ, per germline. The CDR3 nucleotides read TGTGTCAGCAGCCACGCGGCGACTAGCGTCTACAATGAGCAGTTATTC. This gives the protein CVSSHAATSVYNEQLF.

A note on this clonotype: A much larger clone is a single base away; this may be a read error. The rearrangement joins TRBV28 to TRBJ2-3, with D perhaps given as TRBD1 or TRBD2 (5 bases each). Germline V gene sequence: CDR1 MDHEN, CDR2 SYDVKM. The CDR3 covers 14 residues. Trimming removed 7 bases at V and 2 bases at J, with 13 bases between. This chain's CDR3 is CASTPGANTDTQYF. The CDR3 region has the DNA TGTGCCAGCACCCCCGGGGCGAACACAGATACGCAGTATTTT.

This rearrangement joins TRBV29-1 to TRBJ2-3; possibly TRBD2 for D (6 bases). V lost 5 bases and J 6 bases, leaving 18 bases between the germline ends. Germline V gives CDR1 SQVTM, CDR2 ANQGSEA. The CDR3 is 14 amino acids. The CDR3 bases are TGCAGCGTTTCGGGAGAGTCGGTGGGGGATACGCAGTATTTT. This codes for CSVSGESVGDTQYF.

This sequence joins TRBV11-2 and TRBJ1-3, with D uncertain. Germline loops: CDR1 SGHAT, CDR2 FQNNGV. The CDR3 length is 13 residues. The CDR3 region is CVSAQEAGNTIYF. The DNA for the CDR3 is TGTGTCTCAGCTCAGGAAGCTGGAAACACCATATATTTT.

Turning to this clonotype: One end of the junction does not line up with germline, which may come from a read error. This chain's CDR3 is CANSGRCQETQYF. The CDR3 DNA reads as TGTGCCAACAGTGGACGATGTCAAGAGACCCAGTACTTC. The rearrangement joins TRBV6-1 to TRBJ2-5; D ambiguous. Germline V gene data show CDR1 as MNHNS and CDR2 as SASEGT. The CDR3 loop spans 13 amino acids.

In this sample, this clonotype turned up many times. The chain uses TRBV2 and TRBJ2-4, with D uncertain. V was trimmed by 0 bases and J by 0 bases, leaving 12 bases between them. Germline loops: CDR1 SNHLY, CDR2 FYNNEI. The CDR3 sequence is 17 residues long. The chain's CDR3 is CASSEALWVLAKNIQYF. The CDR3 DNA sequence: TGTGCCAGCAGTGAAGCGCTTTGGGTTCTAGCCAAAAACATTCAGTACTTC.

In this sample, this clonotype turned up once. Its ends do not fully match the called genes, so a read error is possible. This chain joins TRBV29-1 and TRBJ2-1; D possibly uses TRBD1 or TRBD2 (5 bases each). The CDR3 covers 15 residues. Germline loops: CDR1 SQVTM, CDR2 ANQGSEA. The CDR3 sequence is CSVGPPSSSHNEQFF. The CDR3 bases are TGTAGCGTGGGGCCTCCATCCAGCTCCCACAATGAGCAGTTCTTC.

This clonotype has a single count. A much larger clone lies one base from this, so it may be a read error. V usage is TRBV14 and J usage is TRBJ2-3; possibly TRBD2 for D (6 bases). In germline, CDR1 is SGHDN, CDR2 FVKESK. The CDR3 extends over 16 amino acids. Trimming cost V 0 bases and J 5 bases, with 15 bases left between them. CDR3 amino acids: CASSQEGTSFIDTQYF. The CDR3 DNA follows: TGTGCCAGCAGCCAAGAGGGGACTTCATTCATAGATACGCAGTATTTT.

A word on this clonotype: A much larger clone differs from this one at a single base, so this may be a read error. The chain links TRBV30 to TRBJ2-2; D is undetermined. The CDR3 consists of 13 residues. Germline V gene lookup returns CDR1 GTSNPN and CDR2 SVGIG (reference sequence). V dropped 3 bases and J dropped 6 bases, with 11 bases sitting between them. The CDR3 DNA reads TGTGCCTGGAGCAAGAGCCTAGCCGGGGAGCTGTTTTTT. Translation gives CAWSKSLAGELFF.

This clonotype was counted at least ten times. The rearrangement uses TRBV10-2 and TRBJ1-6, with no clear D. The CDR3 consists of 15 residues. CDR1 is WSHSY and CDR2 is SAAADI in the germline V gene. Trimming took 0 bases from V and 0 from J, leaving 3 bases between them. The CDR3 sequence is CASSESSSYNSPLHF. The DNA of the CDR3 is TGCGCCAGCAGTGAGTCCAGCTCCTATAATTCACCCCTCCACTTT.

The rearrangement joins TRBV20-1 to TRBJ1-1, with D uncertain. The V and J ends lost 7 bases and 4 bases respectively, with 10 bases between them. Germline values: CDR1 DFQATT, CDR2 SNEGSKA (reference sequence). This CDR3 spans 11 amino acids. The CDR3 DNA reads as TGCAGTGTGGGTCCGTTCACTGAAGCTTTCTTT. Protein sequence: CSVGPFTEAFF.

This clonotype was detected only a few times. One base away lies a much larger clone, so this may be a sequencing read error. The chain carries TRBV30 and TRBJ1-5; TRBD1 aligns across 8 bases. The CDR3 loop spans 15 amino acids. Germline trimming cut 5 bases from V and 6 bases from J; bases unmatched to any gene: 12. Germline loops: CDR1 GTSNPN, CDR2 SVGIG (reference sequence). For the CDR3, the DNA is TGTGCCTGGGACCCCGGACAGGGCTCGGGTCAGCCCCAGCATTTT. As protein: CAWDPGQGSGQPQHF. Combining the CDR3 with reference TRBV30 and TRBJ1-5 gives the whole variable domain SQTIHQWPATLVQPVGSPLSLECTVEGTSNPNLYWYRQAAGRGLQLLFYSVGIGQISSEVPQNLSASRPQDRQFILSSKKLLLSDSGFYLCAWDPGQGSGQPQHFGDGTRLSIL.